What follows are 25 T cell receptor beta chains derived from one specimen sequenced in a study of CXCR3-negative and CXCR3-positive naive CD8 T cells. The study made its TRB cDNA libraries by 5' RACE, adding UMI labels. TCRdb reworked the 5' RACE reads into one entry per CDR3 protein, no DNA. The sample includes 45,000 or so distinct CDR3 sequences. The specimen sequenced was memory CD8+ T cells from blood. The receptors originated from a human donor in good health. Some clones in this sample may be carry-over from other donors' samples.

The chain links TRBV10-2 to TRBJ2-1. Germline V gives CDR1 WSHSY, CDR2 SAAADI. The CDR3 consists of 15 residues. CDR3 sequence: CASSEKGRIYNEQFF.

This rearrangement joins TRBV4-1 to TRBJ1-2; TCRdb gives TRBD1 as the D gene, but with no DNA this cannot be confirmed. CDR3 size: 16 residues. CDR1 MGHRA and CDR2 YSYEKL come from the germline V gene. CDR3 protein: CASSQDRRQGINGYTF.

The chain carries TRBV7-8 and TRBJ1-1. The germline V gene encodes CDR1 SGHVS and CDR2 FQNEAQ. The CDR3 extends over 14 amino acids. CDR3 amino acids: CASIGGVAGTEAFF.

The chain joins TRBV20-1 to TRBJ1-1; the D call from TCRdb, TRBD1, cannot be confirmed without DNA. This CDR3 region has 16 residues. Germline values: CDR1 DFQATT, CDR2 SNEGSKA (reference sequence). The CDR3 loop reads CSARGTPDGGNTEAFF.

This chain uses TRBV6-2 or TRBV6-3 with TRBJ2-1; the D gene TCRdb calls, TRBD1, cannot be checked with no DNA. CDR1 and CDR2 from the germline V gene are MNHEY and SVGEGT. The CDR3 extends over 15 amino acids. The CDR3 sequence is CASSPREGEGNEQFF.

The chain has TRBV5-1 and TRBJ1-3; TCRdb calls TRBD1, which cannot be checked without DNA. The CDR3 extends over 14 amino acids. Per germline, CDR1 SGHRS and CDR2 YFSETQ. The CDR3 sequence: CASSNAGSENTIYF.

This chain uses TRBV7-9 with TRBJ1-2; TCRdb's D call, TRBD1, is unchecked because there is no DNA. Germline V gene data show CDR1 as SEHNR and CDR2 as FQNEAQ (reference sequence). The CDR3 is 15 residues long. The CDR3 sequence is CASSGAERRDYGYTF.

The V and J genes are TRBV12-3 or TRBV12-4 and TRBJ2-7; the D call of TRBD2 rests on TCRdb alone, since no DNA is present to check it. The CDR3 runs to 14 residues. The CDR3: CASSLAGLQPEQYF.

The CDR3 protein is CASSLSRGKETQYF. The V and J genes are TRBV28 and TRBJ2-5; TCRdb calls TRBD1, which cannot be checked without DNA. This CDR3 has 14 residues. The germline CDR1 and CDR2 sequences are MDHEN and SYDVKM.

V gene TRBV5-6 combines with J gene TRBJ2-7. CDR1 is SGHDT, CDR2 YYEEEE, per germline. The CDR3 has 14 amino acids. This chain's CDR3 is CASSFRGIFYEQYF.

The chain uses TRBV6-6 and TRBJ2-1; there is no DNA to check the TCRdb D call of TRBD2. The germline V gene has CDR1 MNHNY and CDR2 SVGAGI (reference sequence). The CDR3 totals 15 residues. The CDR3: CASSYTASYGHEQFF.

This chain uses TRBV18 with TRBJ2-1; the D gene TCRdb calls, TRBD1, cannot be checked with no DNA. Germline CDR1 KGHSH, CDR2 LQKENI. The CDR3 totals 16 residues. CDR3 sequence: CASSPTGRESYNEQFF.

The chain has TRBV2 and TRBJ2-1; with no DNA, the TCRdb D assignment of TRBD1 cannot be verified. This CDR3 is 13 amino acids long. The germline V gene encodes CDR1 SNHLY and CDR2 FYNNEI. CDR3 amino acids: CASMAGAGNEQFF. Using reference TRBV2 and TRBJ2-1 for the parts outside the CDR3, the full variable domain is EPEVTQTPSHQVTQMGQEVILRCVPISNHLYFYWYRQILGQKVEFLVSFYNNEISEKSEIFDDQFSVERPDGSNFTLKIRSTKLEDSAMYFCASMAGAGNEQFFGPGTRLTVL.

The chain has TRBV20-1 and TRBJ2-7; TCRdb lists TRBD1, though no DNA is available to test this call. From germline, CDR1 is DFQATT and CDR2 SNEGSKA (reference sequence). The CDR3 covers 14 residues. CDR3 protein: CSATKRRVSYEQYF.

This rearrangement joins TRBV5-4 to TRBJ2-7; absent DNA, TCRdb's TRBD2 call cannot be checked. The CDR3 covers 13 residues. Germline V gives CDR1 SGHNT, CDR2 YYREEE (reference sequence). The CDR3 region is CASSNPMRDEQYF.

The chain uses TRBV20-1 and TRBJ2-7. This CDR3 contains 14 residues. Germline CDR1 is DFQATT and CDR2 is SNEGSKA (reference sequence). CDR3 residues: CSAGFLATPYEQYF.

The chain carries TRBV14 and TRBJ2-3; lacking DNA, the TRBD1 call made by TCRdb goes unchecked. This CDR3 is 16 amino acids long. Germline assignment: CDR1 SGHDN and CDR2 FVKESK. CDR3 sequence reads: CASSTRQGVPTDTQYF. Complete variable domain (other parts from reference TRBV14 and TRBJ2-3): EAGVTQFPSHSVIEKGQTVTLRCDPISGHDNLYWYRRVMGKEIKFLLHFVKESKQDESGMPNNRFLAERTGGTYSTLKVQPAELEDSGVYFCASSTRQGVPTDTQYFGPGTRLTVL.

This chain links TRBV27 with TRBJ2-7; TCRdb outputs TRBD2, but without DNA this stays unchecked. CDR1 is MNHEY, CDR2 SMNVEV, per germline (reference sequence). The CDR3 consists of 17 residues. CDR3 sequence reads: CASSPLGGGHNSYEQYF.

The rearrangement uses TRBV7-6 and TRBJ2-7; no DNA is available, so the TRBD2 call from TCRdb remains unchecked. The length of the CDR3 is 16 residues. Germline CDR1 and CDR2: SGHVS and FNYEAQ. The CDR3 loop reads CASSSESGASSYEQYF.

The chain is built from TRBV29-1 and TRBJ2-1; no DNA is available, so the TRBD1 call from TCRdb remains unchecked. Germline CDR1 reads SQVTM; CDR2 reads ANQGSEA. The CDR3 runs to 16 residues. This chain's CDR3 is CSVEDGGTGPYNEQFF.

This chain joins TRBV7-9 and TRBJ1-4; there is no DNA to check the TCRdb D call of TRBD1. This CDR3 comprises 14 residues. Per germline, CDR1 SEHNR and CDR2 FQNEAQ (reference sequence). The CDR3 spells CASSSGTANEKLFF.

V usage is TRBV29-1 and J usage is TRBJ1-1; TCRdb designates TRBD1, a call that cannot be tested without DNA. The CDR3 runs 13 residues. CDR1 SQVTM and CDR2 ANQGSEA come from the germline V gene. The chain's CDR3 is CSGVGWGDTEAFF.

V is TRBV12-3 or TRBV12-4 and J is TRBJ2-7. The CDR3 totals 12 residues. CDR3 amino acids: CASSLTSYEQYF.

The CDR3 sequence: CASSLGTQIANYGYTF. The chain has TRBV7-9 and TRBJ1-2. The CDR3 runs to 16 residues. In germline, CDR1 is SEHNR, CDR2 FQNEAQ (reference sequence).

The chain joins TRBV7-9 to TRBJ1-1; TCRdb's D gene call, TRBD1, goes unchecked for lack of DNA. CDR3 size: 13 residues. CDR1 and CDR2 (germline): SEHNR, FQNEAQ (reference sequence). CDR3 amino acids: CATEGVRNTEAFF.